A selection of T cell receptor beta chains follows, all from one sample in a study of blood T cell repertoires in COVID-19. TCRdb's copy holds only in-frame clones and misses some; the assay was immunoSEQ multiplex PCR. The repertoire consists of around 140,000 clones, with 65% to 85% occurring once and the leading ten covering 15% to 20%. The sequencing input was peripheral blood. All receptors derive from a woman of 80 years or more with acute or convalescent COVID-19. Both conserved end residues are part of each CDR3. The order of the fields is CDR3 DNA, CDR3 protein, V gene, J gene, CDR3 length, D gene, clone size. A D gene is named only where the DNA matches it firmly. The listing skips clone size in some rows; elsewhere it reads once, few, many or a size class.

TGTGCCAGCAGCCCCGGACAGGGACGGAACACTGAAGCTTTCTTT	CASSPGQGRNTEAFF	TRBV5-4	TRBJ1-1	15	TRBD1	-
TGTGCCAGCAGCTTAGGTAGCGGGGCCCTATACGAGCAGTACTTC	CASSLGSGALYEQYF	TRBV7-9	TRBJ2-7	15	TRBD2	-
TGTGCCAGCAGTCTAATTGTTGGGGGCCATGAGCAGTTCTTC	CASSLIVGGHEQFF	TRBV6-2/TRBV6-3	TRBJ2-1	14	-	-
TGTGCCAGCAGATTAGCCGTTTCCGTAAATTCACCCCTCCACTTT	CASRLAVSVNSPLHF	TRBV2	TRBJ1-6	15	-	-
TGTGCCAGCAGCGTACAGGGCCCCTTCTATGGCTACACCTTC	CASSVQGPFYGYTF	TRBV5-6	TRBJ1-2	14	-	-
TGTGCCAGCAGGACTCTAGCGGGAGAAGAGCAGTACTTC	CASRTLAGEEQYF	TRBV5-4	TRBJ2-7	13	TRBD2	-
TGTGCCAGCAGCGGGACAGGGGCATACGAGCAGTACTTC	CASSGTGAYEQYF	TRBV7-9	TRBJ2-7	13	TRBD1	-
TGTGCCAGTAGTATATCCCCCCACTACGAGCAGTACTTC	CASSISPHYEQYF	TRBV19	TRBJ2-7	13	-	-
TGTGCCAGCAGCCTTTATATGCAGGGTAACACTGAAGCTTTCTTT	CASSLYMQGNTEAFF	TRBV5-5	TRBJ1-1	15	-	-
TGCGCCAGCAGCCCCGTCGGAATAGCGGGCCAGAACCAAGAGACCCAGTACTTC	CASSPVGIAGQNQETQYF	TRBV4-1	TRBJ2-5	18	TRBD2	once
TGTGCCAGCAGTGTGGCAGGGAGGCATGAGCAGTTCTTC	CASSVAGRHEQFF	TRBV25-1	TRBJ2-1	13	-	once